This T cell receptor beta chain was found in a study of graft-versus-host responses after intestinal transplantation. Produced via immunoSEQ multiplex PCR; TCRdb's table is partial and in-frame only. The sample lists approximately 9,300 clones; 30% were seen once. There were roughly 200,000 CFSE-labeled responder cells plated together with roughly 200,000 irradiated, violet-dye-labeled stimulator cells. Germline V gene sequence: CDR1 GTSNPN, CDR2 SVGIG (reference sequence). The CDR3 consists of 12 residues. Trimming stripped 5 bases from V and 4 bases from J, with 11 bases between. Study-wide results and caveats: The marrow of recipients harbored GvH clones, and ileum or blood showed some of them first. Peak levels of circulating GvH clones tracked with early post-transplant HvG declines.

This clone has only a few counts. This sample comprised alloreactive CD4+ T cells from a mixed lymphocyte reaction culture, obtained before intestinal transplant. Noted subset: CFSE-low proliferating T cells sorted from approximately 6-day pre-transplant mixed lymphocyte reaction (GvH or HvG direction). The sequence came from a human patient who received an intestinal transplant. The chain is built from TRBV30 and TRBJ1-1, with unresolved D. The CDR3, as DNA: TGTGCCTGGCAACCCTGGGGCACTGAAGCTTTCTTT. This encodes CAWQPWGTEAFF.